This T cell receptor beta chain was recovered during a study of T cell responses to AZD1222 COVID-19 vaccine. Clones were sequenced by immunoSEQ multiplex PCR, and TCRdb holds only the in-frame ones, with some missing. Counted here are around 160,000 clones, about 90% occurring once; the ten biggest clones make up approximately 3%. In germline, CDR1 is SGHDN, CDR2 FVKESK. The length of the CDR3 is 17 residues. V lost 0 bases and J 6 bases, leaving 20 bases between the germline ends. General study findings and limits: With two AZD1222 doses given, Spike-specific TCR breadth and depth both rose.

Points on this clone: Its antigen is not identified.

This receptor was identified in an adult in good health. Sample: peripheral blood, taken on day 0 of MenACWY control vaccination. The chain links TRBV14 to TRBJ1-2; D might be TRBD1 (6 bases). CDR3 loop: CASSQDGVTGSNHGYTF. The CDR3 DNA reads as TGTGCCAGCAGCCAAGATGGTGTCACAGGGAGCAATCATGGCTACACCTTC.